This T cell receptor beta chain was found in a study of T cells in Graves' hyperthyroidism and ophthalmopathy. RNA transcripts provided the source from which TCR beta CDR3 regions were amplified. First-round RT-PCR targeting the TCR CDR3 was performed with the HTBI primer set. TCRdb re-derived calls from the multiplex PCR reads in MiXCR, one entry per CDR3 protein. The sample has about 720,000 distinct CDR3 sequences, over 15% seen once. The CDR3 consists of 15 residues. Germline CDR1 is KGHSH and CDR2 is LQKENI. V dropped 3 bases and J dropped 1 base, with 10 bases sitting between them. At least ten counts were recorded for this clonotype.

Sequences were obtained from blood. The source is a man younger than 35 with Graves' hyperthyroidism. The chain couples TRBV18 to TRBJ2-1, with D perhaps assigned TRBD1 or TRBD2 (5 bases each). CDR3 amino acids: CASSPGRVSYNEQFF. The CDR3 DNA reads as TGTGCCAGCTCACCGGGACGTGTGTCCTACAATGAGCAGTTCTTC.